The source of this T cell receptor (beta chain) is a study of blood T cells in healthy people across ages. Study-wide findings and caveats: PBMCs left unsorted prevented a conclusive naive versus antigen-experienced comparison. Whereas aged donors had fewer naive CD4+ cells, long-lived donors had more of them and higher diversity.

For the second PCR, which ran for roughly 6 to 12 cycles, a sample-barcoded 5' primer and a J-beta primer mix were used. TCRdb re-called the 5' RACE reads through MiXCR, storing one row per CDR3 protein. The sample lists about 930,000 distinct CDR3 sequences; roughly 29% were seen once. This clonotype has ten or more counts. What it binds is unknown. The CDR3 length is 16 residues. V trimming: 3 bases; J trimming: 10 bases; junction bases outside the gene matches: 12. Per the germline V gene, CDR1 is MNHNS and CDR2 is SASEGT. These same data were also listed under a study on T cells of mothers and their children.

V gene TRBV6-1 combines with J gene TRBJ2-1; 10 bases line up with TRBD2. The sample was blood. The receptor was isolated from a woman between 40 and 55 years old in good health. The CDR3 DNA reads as TGTGCCAGCAGTGAGGGTTTGGTAGCGGGGGGCCAGGAGCAGTTCTTC. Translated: CASSEGLVAGGQEQFF.